The T cell receptor beta chain under discussion was sequenced for a study of T cells in Graves' hyperthyroidism and ophthalmopathy (dated by TCRdb to about 2019). About the investigation overall: Peripheral blood was collected at initial diagnosis, before any treatment. In addition, the study compared T-cell repertoires in thyroid tissue and in blood from five to seven Graves' hyperthyroidism patients. Following sampling, methimazole starting at 30 mg daily was given to hyperthyroidism patients, and high-dose intravenous methylprednisolone was given to ophthalmopathy patients. Prospective prediction of ophthalmopathy was tested in an independent validation cohort consisting of fewer than 20 hyperthyroidism patients and some 16 patients who later progressed to ophthalmopathy. The paper describes TCR Vbeta CDR3 sequencing of roughly 130 peripheral blood samples, made up of approximately 40 ophthalmopathy patients, over 70 hyperthyroidism patients and 17 progressor patients. For training and testing, the 80 to 100 patients in the discovery cohort were randomly divided in a 7:3 ratio. To identify TCR V-J signatures that set the groups apart, the researchers used a discovery cohort of 100 patients, made up of under 50 with Graves' ophthalmopathy and about 59 with stable Graves' hyperthyroidism.

This clonotype was seen at least ten times. The clone's antigen remains unknown. No clone much larger than this one lies a single base away; base qualities are absent. Broad study findings and their caveats: Most expanded thyroid clonotypes (frequency above 0.001) were also detected in blood, a finding suggesting that blood repertoires may reflect thyroid immune responses. Ophthalmopathy was separated from stable hyperthyroidism by a 13 V-J signature model, with just over 85% sensitivity and approximately 81% specificity obtained in cross-validation and 80%/75% obtained in testing. Sample size was not statistically predetermined, and investigators were not blinded to group allocation. During validation, the model predicted progression to ophthalmopathy a median of about 6.5 months ahead of onset, with almost 71% sensitivity and 72% to 85% specificity.

The TCR beta CDR3 regions were amplified from RNA transcripts. The TCR CDR3 was subjected to a first round of RT-PCR using the HTBI primer set and the Qiagen OneStep RT-PCR kit. Libraries were constructed in a second round of multiplex PCR, after which size selection and purification were performed. Paired-end sequencing of the libraries was performed with 100 bp reads on an Illumina HiSeq2000. The original pipeline was this. SOAPnuke was used to process the raw data, throwing out any read that contained adapters or uncalled bases, had a mean Phred below 15, or lacked an exact constant-primer or identifier match. High-quality paired reads were merged using COPE v1.2.5, and each unique nucleotide sequence was defined as a clonotype. MiTCR v1.1 was used to align the clonotypes against IMGT TRBV, TRBD and TRBJ reference segments. The analysis included only V-J combinations with a frequency above 0.0001, which together covered approximately 99% of the repertoires. A TCS score was defined as the ratio of F50 (clonal expansion) to E x V (chaos), with BLOSUM62-based TCRdist applied between CDR3 peptides within each V-J. Welch's t-statistics and random forest reduced fewer than 550 V-J features to about 13, which were used in a naive Bayes classifier (R e1071). Using fastp trimming at Q25 and MiXCR clonotype assembly, TCRdb reanalyzed the public sequencing data and kept in-frame beta chains. Rows are combined by CDR3 protein, so each entry shows the most common genes and DNA. TCRdb's processing, not the authors', yielded these V and J calls. The sample table records 350,000 to 400,000 distinct CDR3 sequences; roughly 14% of these occur just once. The ten largest clones take up 11% of the sample.

Stable Graves' hyperthyroidism was defined as the absence of progression to ophthalmopathy over 18 months of follow-up. Hyperthyroidism patients were newly diagnosed, with disease duration under 2 months, and aged 18 to 65 years. The study excluded patients with uncontrolled infections, other autoimmune diseases, pregnancy or lactation. Diagnoses were based on clinical symptoms, serum thyroxine and TRAb, thyroid ultrasound and orbital computed tomography. PBMCs were separated from approximately 10 ml of fresh peripheral blood using Ficoll-Paque density gradient centrifugation. Total RNA was extracted with Trizol reagent, and quality was checked on an Agilent 2100 Bioanalyzer. V gives up 0 bases and J gives up 6 bases, and the segment between their germline ends measures 18 bases. From its cysteine to its phenylalanine, the CDR3 spans 16 amino acids. Only CDR3 DNA remains: 48 bases, in frame from the first base. CDR1 and CDR2 are drawn from the germline V gene: SGDLS, YYNGEE.

This TCR came from a woman aged 60 to 75 with Graves' hyperthyroidism. Sequencing was performed on blood. The V and J genes are TRBV9 and TRBJ1-2; tentative D gene TRBD1, with 5 bases matching. The base sequence is TGTGCCAGCAGCGTAGACCCCCAGGGTCAGGGAGATGGCTACACCTTC. It translates to CASSVDPQGQGDGYTF.